These 20 T cell receptor beta chains were all obtained from the same sample, sequenced in a study of T cell responses to AZD1222 COVID-19 vaccine. The protocol was immunoSEQ multiplex PCR, while the TCRdb copy is restricted to in-frame clones and leaves out a portion. The repertoire has approximately 160,000 clones, 87% of them found once; the top ten carry about 3%. The specimen was peripheral blood, collected on day 0 of AZD1222 vaccination. The receptor source for this set is an adult in good health.

This clone is a singleton in its sample. V usage is TRBV4-1 and J usage is TRBJ2-1; D remains ambiguous. The V end lost 0 bases, the J end lost 6 bases, and 12 bases lay between the germline ends. This CDR3 region has 15 residues. CDR1 MGHRA and CDR2 YSYEKL come from the germline V gene. CDR3 nucleotides: TGCGCCAGCAGCCAAGACCACCTCCCCTCCAATGAGCAGTTCTTC. It codes for CASSQDHLPSNEQFF.

J is TRBJ2-1 and V is TRBV14, with a tentative D call TRBD2 (6 bases). CDR1 SGHDN and CDR2 FVKESK come from the germline V gene. The V gene lost 1 base and the J gene lost 9 bases, with 16 bases spanning the gap. The length of the CDR3 is 15 residues. The CDR3 DNA follows: TGTGCCAGCAGCCAAGCCCTGGGACTTCTCGGTGAGCAGTTCTTC. This encodes CASSQALGLLGEQFF.

The rearrangement links TRBV7-9 to TRBJ1-2, with D maybe TRBD1 (6 bases). The CDR3 totals 16 residues. Trimming shortened V by 0 bases and J by 1 base, and 12 bases separated the two germline ends. Germline V gene sequence: CDR1 SEHNR, CDR2 FQNEAQ (reference sequence). CDR3 protein: CASSLANHRDNYGYTF. The CDR3 bases are TGTGCCAGCAGCTTAGCTAATCACAGGGATAACTATGGCTACACCTTC.

Comments on this clone: The identical CDR3 is also encoded by other nucleotide sequences in the sample. The chain is built from TRBV28 and TRBJ1-1; D ambiguous. Germline V lookup: CDR1 MDHEN, CDR2 SYDVKM. V lost 4 bases, J lost 1 base, and 10 bases lay in between. The CDR3 has 14 residues. For the CDR3, the DNA is TGTGCCAGCAGTTCGGACGGGGAGAACACTGAAGCTTTCTTT. Amino acids: CASSSDGENTEAFF.

This chain connects TRBV5-1 to TRBJ2-7; 7 bases match TRBD2. CDR3 size: 14 residues. The ends lost 2 bases at V and 3 bases at J; junction bases unmatched: 5. Germline V CDR1 and CDR2: SGHRS, YFSETQ. CDR3 in amino acids: CASSFGPSGYEQYF. DNA for the CDR3: TGCGCCAGCAGCTTCGGGCCTAGCGGCTACGAGCAGTACTTC.

A single count supports this clone. This specimen includes other DNA sequences encoding the same CDR3. The chain has TRBV12-3 or TRBV12-4 and TRBJ2-1; D gene unclear. The CDR3 spans 13 residues. Trimming cost V 1 base and J 3 bases, with 4 bases left between them. The CDR3 DNA sequence: TGTGCCAGCAGTTTAGTCAGCTACAATGAGCAGTTCTTC. This codes for CASSLVSYNEQFF.

The chain has TRBV7-3 and TRBJ1-2, with 9 bases aligning to TRBD1. CDR3 length equals 16 residues. Trimming cost V 4 bases and J 4 bases; bases outside gene matches: 10. In germline, CDR1 is SGHTA, CDR2 FQGTGA. The CDR3 sequence is CASSWDGTGITYGYTF. The DNA for the CDR3 is TGTGCCAGCAGCTGGGATGGGACAGGGATCACCTATGGCTACACCTTC.

The chain links TRBV3-1 (or the pseudogene TRBV3-2) to TRBJ2-3; TRBD2 matches at 11 bases. The V gene's germline CDR1 is LGHDT and CDR2 YNNKEL (reference sequence). CDR3 length equals 16 residues. V trimming: 0 bases; J trimming: 6 bases; junction bases outside the gene matches: 5. The CDR3 region has the DNA TGTGCCAGCAGCCAAGAGGGCACTAGCGGGAGTGATACGCAGTATTTT. Translated: CASSQEGTSGSDTQYF.

The rearrangement uses TRBV28 and TRBJ2-1; 12 nucleotides match TRBD1. CDR3 length: 17 amino acids. Germline V gene sequence: CDR1 MDHEN, CDR2 SYDVKM. Trimming at V came to 6 bases and at J to 2 bases, leaving 8 bases not matched to a gene. CDR3 sequence: CASSKSRDRGPYNEQFF. DNA of the CDR3: TGTGCCAGCAGCAAGAGCCGGGACAGGGGGCCCTACAATGAGCAGTTCTTC.

The CDR3 DNA reads TGTGCCACCCACACAGGGCTACCCCAAGAGACCCAGTACTTC. Residues: CATHTGLPQETQYF. The genes are TRBV18 and TRBJ2-5, with D maybe TRBD1 (6 bases). The CDR3 is 14 amino acids. Germline V gene data show CDR1 as KGHSH and CDR2 as LQKENI. V shed 10 bases and J shed 1 base, with 16 bases lying between them.

The J gene is TRBJ2-1, the V gene TRBV18, with a weak D call TRBD2 (6 bases). There are 17 residues in the CDR3. Between the trimmed V and J ends, which lost 3 bases and 2 bases, there was a span of 17 bases. Germline CDR1 KGHSH, CDR2 LQKENI. Written as DNA, the CDR3 is TGTGCCAGCTCACCCAGTTTTAGTAGCGGTACCTACAATGAGCAGTTCTTC. Translating gives CASSPSFSSGTYNEQFF.

The chain is built from TRBV3-1 (or the pseudogene TRBV3-2) and TRBJ2-1; the D gene is possibly TRBD2 (6 bases). The V gene's germline CDR1 is LGHDT and CDR2 YNNKEL (reference sequence). Trimming removed 4 bases from V and 4 bases from J, with 17 bases in between. The CDR3 runs 16 residues. Written as DNA, the CDR3 is TGTGCCAGCAGCCCCGAAGGGCTAGCGCGGTACAATGAGCAGTTCTTC. Residues: CASSPEGLARYNEQFF.

In DNA, the CDR3 is TGTGCCAGCAGCCAAGCGCGAACAGGGGCGTACCACACCTTC. Amino acid sequence: CASSQARTGAYHTF. The J gene is TRBJ1-2, the V gene TRBV4-2; TRBD1 matches 7 bases. Germline-derived CDR1 and CDR2 are LGHNA and YNFKEQ. Unmatched junction bases numbered 11, after V lost 1 base and J lost 12 bases. The CDR3 spans 14 residues.

Only one count was recorded for this clone. The V call is TRBV27, the J call TRBJ2-7; 8 bases align to TRBD2. Germline CDR1 reads MNHEY; CDR2 reads SMNVEV (reference sequence). The CDR3 is made up of 15 amino acids. V lost 1 base, J lost 3 bases, and 5 bases stayed unmatched. Written as DNA, the CDR3 is TGTGCCAGCAGTTTATTTACGCGGGGGGACTACGAGCAGTACTTC. Residues: CASSLFTRGDYEQYF.

The chain uses TRBV4-1 and TRBJ2-7, with D tentatively TRBD1 (5 bases). CDR3 length: 14 amino acids. Trimming cost V 4 bases and J 7 bases, with 17 bases left between them. Germline lookup yields CDR1 MGHRA and CDR2 YSYEKL. The CDR3 DNA reads as TGCGCCAGCAGCCCACAGGACACGCGCGGAGAGCAGTACTTC. Translation gives CASSPQDTRGEQYF.

The chain employs TRBV6-4 and TRBJ1-2; no clear D gene. Germline-derived CDR1 and CDR2 are MRHNA and SNTAGT. CDR3 size: 15 residues. Trimming took off 2 bases at V and 5 bases at J, with 15 bases between the two ends. DNA for the CDR3: TGTGCCAGCAGTGACAGAGGAAAGGGTTCATATGGCTACACCTTC. This codes for CASSDRGKGSYGYTF.

CDR3 loop: CASRDPGQASNEKLFF. DNA of the CDR3: TGTGCCAGTAGAGACCCCGGGCAGGCCTCTAATGAAAAACTGTTTTTT. The genes are TRBV19 and TRBJ1-4; no firm D call. The ends were cut back, 6 bases at V and 3 bases at J, with 17 bases in the middle. The germline CDR1 and CDR2 sequences are LNHDA and SQIVND (reference sequence). The CDR3 contains 16 residues. The complete variable domain, with remaining parts taken from reference TRBV19 and TRBJ1-4, reads DGGITQSPKYLFRKEGQNVTLSCEQNLNHDAMYWYRQDPGQGLRLIYYSQIVNDFQKGDIAEGYSVSREKKESFPLTVTSAQKNPTAFYLCASRDPGQASNEKLFFGSGTQLSVL.

V usage is TRBV5-1 and J usage is TRBJ1-2; D not resolved. V was pared by 1 base and J by 8 bases, with 12 bases between. CDR3 length: 13 amino acids. Germline CDR1 SGHRS, CDR2 YFSETQ. Here the CDR3 reads CASSLQEPRGYTF. CDR3 sequence (DNA): TGCGCCAGCAGCTTGCAGGAACCGAGAGGCTACACCTTC.

This chain joins TRBV19 and TRBJ1-2; 9 nucleotides agree with TRBD1. V was clipped by 5 bases and J by 5 bases; unmatched bases: 3. Germline CDR1 LNHDA, CDR2 SQIVND (reference sequence). CDR3 length: 13 amino acids. The CDR3 protein is CASSADRGYGYTF. The CDR3 coding sequence is TGTGCCAGTAGTGCCGACAGGGGGTATGGCTACACCTTC.

The chain carries TRBV11-1 and TRBJ1-2, with D maybe TRBD1 (5 bases). V was pared by 5 bases and J by 2 bases, with 15 bases between. The CDR3 covers 15 residues. The germline CDR1 and CDR2 sequences are SGHAT and FQDESV (reference sequence). The CDR3, as DNA: TGTGCCAGCAGCGTCGGGGTCGGGGCCAACTATGGCTACACCTTC. Translated: CASSVGVGANYGYTF.